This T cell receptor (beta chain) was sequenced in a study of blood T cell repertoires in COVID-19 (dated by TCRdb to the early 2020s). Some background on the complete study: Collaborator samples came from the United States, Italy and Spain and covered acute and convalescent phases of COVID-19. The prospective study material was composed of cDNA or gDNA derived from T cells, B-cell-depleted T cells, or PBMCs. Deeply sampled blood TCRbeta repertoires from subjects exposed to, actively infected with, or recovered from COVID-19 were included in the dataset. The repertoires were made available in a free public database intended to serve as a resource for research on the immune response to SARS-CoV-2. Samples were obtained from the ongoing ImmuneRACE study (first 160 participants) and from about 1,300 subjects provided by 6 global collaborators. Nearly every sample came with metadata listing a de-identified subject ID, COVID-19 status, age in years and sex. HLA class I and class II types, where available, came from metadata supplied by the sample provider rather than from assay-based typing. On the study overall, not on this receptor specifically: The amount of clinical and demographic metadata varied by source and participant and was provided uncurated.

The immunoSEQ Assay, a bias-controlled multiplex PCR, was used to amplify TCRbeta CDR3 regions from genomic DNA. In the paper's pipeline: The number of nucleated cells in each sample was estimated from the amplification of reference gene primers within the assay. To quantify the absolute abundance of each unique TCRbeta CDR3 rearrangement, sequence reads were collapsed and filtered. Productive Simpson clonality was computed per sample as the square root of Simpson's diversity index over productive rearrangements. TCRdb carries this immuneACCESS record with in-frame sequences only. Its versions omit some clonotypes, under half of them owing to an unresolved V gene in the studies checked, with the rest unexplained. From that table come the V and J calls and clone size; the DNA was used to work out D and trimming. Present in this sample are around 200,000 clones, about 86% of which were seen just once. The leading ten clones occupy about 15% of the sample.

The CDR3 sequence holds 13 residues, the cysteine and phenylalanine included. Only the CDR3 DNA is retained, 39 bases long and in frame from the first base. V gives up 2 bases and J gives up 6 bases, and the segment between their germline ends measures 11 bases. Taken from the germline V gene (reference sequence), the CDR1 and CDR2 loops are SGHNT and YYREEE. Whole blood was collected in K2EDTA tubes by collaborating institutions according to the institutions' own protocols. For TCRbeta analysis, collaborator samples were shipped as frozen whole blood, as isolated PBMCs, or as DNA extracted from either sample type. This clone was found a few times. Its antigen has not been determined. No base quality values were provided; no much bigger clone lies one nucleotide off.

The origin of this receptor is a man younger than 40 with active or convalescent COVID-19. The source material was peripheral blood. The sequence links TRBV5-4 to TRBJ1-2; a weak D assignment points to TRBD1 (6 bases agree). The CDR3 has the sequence CASSLAGAHGYTF. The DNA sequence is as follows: TGTGCCAGCAGCTTAGCGGGGGCGCATGGCTACACCTTC.